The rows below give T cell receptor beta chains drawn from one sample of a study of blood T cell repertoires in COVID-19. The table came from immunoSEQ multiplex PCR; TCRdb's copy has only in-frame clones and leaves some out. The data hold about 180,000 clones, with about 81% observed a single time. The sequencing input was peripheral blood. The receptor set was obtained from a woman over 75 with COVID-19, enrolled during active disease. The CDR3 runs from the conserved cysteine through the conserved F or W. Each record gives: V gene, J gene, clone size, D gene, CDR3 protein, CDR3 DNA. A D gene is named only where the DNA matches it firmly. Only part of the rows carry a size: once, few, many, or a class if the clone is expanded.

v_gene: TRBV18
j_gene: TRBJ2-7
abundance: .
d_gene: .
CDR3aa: CASSPGSYEQYF
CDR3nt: TGTGCCAGCTCCCCCGGGTCCTACGAGCAGTACTTC

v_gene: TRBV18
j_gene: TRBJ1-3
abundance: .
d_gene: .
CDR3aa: CASSPRPVSGNTIYF
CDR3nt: TGTGCCAGCTCACCACGGCCAGTCTCTGGAAACACCATATATTTT

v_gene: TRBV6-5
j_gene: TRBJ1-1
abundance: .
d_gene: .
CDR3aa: CASSMDRNTEAFF
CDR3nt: TGTGCCAGCAGCATGGACAGGAACACTGAAGCTTTCTTT

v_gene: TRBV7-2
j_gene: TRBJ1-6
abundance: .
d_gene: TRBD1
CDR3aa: CASSSDRGKSPLHF
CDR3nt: TGTGCCAGCAGCTCGGACAGGGGAAAATCACCCCTCCACTTT

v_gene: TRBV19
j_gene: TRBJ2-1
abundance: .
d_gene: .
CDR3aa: CASSPRHRTTRERVEQFF
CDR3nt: TGTGCCAGTAGCCCCAGACACCGGACTACCAGGGAGAGAGTTGAGCAGTTCTTC

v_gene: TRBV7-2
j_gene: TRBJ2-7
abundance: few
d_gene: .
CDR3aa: CASSLFGTTTMEQYF
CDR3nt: TGTGCCAGCAGCTTATTCGGGACAACTACGATGGAGCAGTACTTC

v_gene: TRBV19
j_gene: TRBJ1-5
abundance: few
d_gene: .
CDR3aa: CASMDISKGYSNQPQHF
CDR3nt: TGTGCCAGTATGGACATTTCTAAGGGGTATAGCAATCAGCCCCAGCATTTT

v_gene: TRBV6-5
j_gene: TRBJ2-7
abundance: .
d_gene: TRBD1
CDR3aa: CASSSGGTGDEQYF
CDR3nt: TGTGCCAGCAGCTCGGGCGGAACAGGGGACGAGCAGTACTTC

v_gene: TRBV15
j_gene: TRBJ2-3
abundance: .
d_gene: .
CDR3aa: CATSRDPTFTDTQYF
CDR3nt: TGTGCCACCAGCAGAGATCCGACTTTCACAGATACGCAGTATTTT

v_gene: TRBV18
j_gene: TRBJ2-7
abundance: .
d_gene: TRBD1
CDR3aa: CASSPTTGGRNEQYF
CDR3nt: TGTGCCAGCTCACCGACTACAGGGGGCAGGAACGAGCAGTACTTC

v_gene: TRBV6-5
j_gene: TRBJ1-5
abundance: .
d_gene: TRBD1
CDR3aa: CASRGQGERQPQHF
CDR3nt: TGTGCCAGCAGGGGACAGGGAGAACGTCAGCCCCAGCATTTT

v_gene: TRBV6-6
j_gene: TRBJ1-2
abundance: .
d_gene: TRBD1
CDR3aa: CASSYDRGYGYTF
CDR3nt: TGTGCCAGCAGTTACGACAGGGGGTATGGCTACACCTTC

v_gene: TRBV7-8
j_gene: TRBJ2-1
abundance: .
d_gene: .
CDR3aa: CASSSQPPQGYNEQFF
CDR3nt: TGTGCCAGCAGCTCGCAACCCCCGCAGGGGTACAATGAGCAGTTCTTC

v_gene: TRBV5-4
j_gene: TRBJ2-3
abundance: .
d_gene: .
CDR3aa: CASSLIETITDTQYF
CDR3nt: TGTGCCAGCAGCTTGATCGAGACTATCACAGATACGCAGTATTTT

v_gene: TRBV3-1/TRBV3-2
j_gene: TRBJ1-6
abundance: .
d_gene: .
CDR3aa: CASSLQGSNSPLHF
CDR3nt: TGTGCCAGCAGCCTACAGGGCTCTAATTCACCCCTCCACTTT

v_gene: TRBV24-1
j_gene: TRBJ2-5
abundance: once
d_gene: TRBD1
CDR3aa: CATSDTGQGSPETQYF
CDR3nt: TGTGCCACCAGTGACACTGGACAGGGGAGTCCAGAGACCCAGTACTTC

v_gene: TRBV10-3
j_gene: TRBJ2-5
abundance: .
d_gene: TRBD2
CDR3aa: CAISEDHGLAETQYF
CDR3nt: TGTGCCATCAGTGAGGATCACGGACTAGCGGAGACCCAGTACTTC

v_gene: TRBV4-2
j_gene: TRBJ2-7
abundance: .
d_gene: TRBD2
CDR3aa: CASSQDSSGRLYEQYF
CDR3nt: TGTGCCAGCAGCCAAGATTCTAGCGGGAGATTGTACGAGCAGTACTTC

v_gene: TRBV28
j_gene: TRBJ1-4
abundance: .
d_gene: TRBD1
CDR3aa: CASSLLDRATNEKLFF
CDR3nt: TGTGCCAGCAGTTTATTGGACAGGGCAACTAATGAAAAACTGTTTTTT

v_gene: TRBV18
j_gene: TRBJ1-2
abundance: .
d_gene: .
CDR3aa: CASSPQGAYGYTF
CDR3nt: TGTGCCAGCTCACCGCAGGGTGCCTATGGCTACACCTTC

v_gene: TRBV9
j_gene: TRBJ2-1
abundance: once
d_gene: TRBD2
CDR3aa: CASSALAGRTYNEQFF
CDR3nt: TGTGCCAGCAGCGCACTAGCGGGGAGAACCTACAATGAGCAGTTCTTC

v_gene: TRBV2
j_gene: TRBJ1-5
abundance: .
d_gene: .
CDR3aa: CASKGRGNQPQHF
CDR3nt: TGTGCCAGCAAAGGCAGGGGAAATCAGCCCCAGCATTTT

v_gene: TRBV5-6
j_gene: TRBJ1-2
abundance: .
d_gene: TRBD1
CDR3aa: CASSFGTGGSNYGYTF
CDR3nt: TGTGCCAGCAGCTTCGGGACAGGGGGGTCTAACTATGGCTACACCTTC

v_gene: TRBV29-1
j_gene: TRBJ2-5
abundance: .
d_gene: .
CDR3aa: CSVEFRSGVETQYF
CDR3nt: TGCAGCGTTGAATTTCGGTCAGGGGTAGAGACCCAGTACTTC

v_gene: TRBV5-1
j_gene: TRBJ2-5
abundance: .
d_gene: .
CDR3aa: CASSLERVQETQYF
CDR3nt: TGCGCCAGCAGCTTGGAGCGGGTCCAAGAGACCCAGTACTTC

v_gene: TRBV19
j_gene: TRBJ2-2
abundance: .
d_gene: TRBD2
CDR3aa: CASNQLAGTNGELFF
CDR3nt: TGTGCCAGTAATCAACTAGCGGGAACAAACGGGGAGCTGTTTTTT

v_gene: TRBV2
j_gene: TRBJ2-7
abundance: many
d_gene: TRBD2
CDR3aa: CASSASGFISYEQYF
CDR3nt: TGTGCCAGCAGCGCTAGCGGCTTCATCTCCTACGAGCAGTACTTC

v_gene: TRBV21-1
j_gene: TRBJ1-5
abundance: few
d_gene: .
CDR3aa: CASSIPDSLNSNQPQHF
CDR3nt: TGTGCCAGCAGCATACCGGACAGTTTAAATAGCAATCAGCCCCAGCATTTT

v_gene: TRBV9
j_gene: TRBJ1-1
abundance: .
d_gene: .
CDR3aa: CASSVGRGNTEAFF
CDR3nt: TGTGCCAGCAGCGTAGGGAGGGGAAACACTGAAGCTTTCTTT

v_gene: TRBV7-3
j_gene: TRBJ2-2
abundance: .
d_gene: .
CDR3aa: CASSLAGNAGELFF
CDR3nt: TGTGCCAGCAGCTTGGCAGGGAACGCCGGGGAGCTGTTTTTT

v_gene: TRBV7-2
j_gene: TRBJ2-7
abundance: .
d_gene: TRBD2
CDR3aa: CASSLISLAGQTTTYEQYF
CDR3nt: TGTGCCAGCAGCTTAATATCGCTAGCGGGCCAGACTACTACATACGAGCAGTACTTC

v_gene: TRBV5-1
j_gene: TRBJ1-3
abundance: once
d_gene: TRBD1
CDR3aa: CASSLAGTGYSGNTIYF
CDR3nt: TGCGCCAGCAGCTTGGCCGGGACAGGGTACTCTGGAAACACCATATATTTT

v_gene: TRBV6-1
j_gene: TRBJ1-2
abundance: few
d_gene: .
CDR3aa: CASSDQGIQGYTF
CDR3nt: TGTGCCAGCAGTGACCAGGGTATTCAAGGCTACACCTTC

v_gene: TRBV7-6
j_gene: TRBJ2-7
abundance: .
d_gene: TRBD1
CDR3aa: CASSLSTGGNMGEQYF
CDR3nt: TGTGCCAGCAGCTTATCAACAGGGGGCAATATGGGGGAGCAGTACTTC

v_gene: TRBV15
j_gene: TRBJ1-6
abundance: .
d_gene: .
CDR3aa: CATSSQGYNSPLHF
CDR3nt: TGTGCCACCAGCAGCCAGGGGTATAATTCACCCCTCCACTTT